This TCR beta chain was sequenced in a study of blood T cell repertoires in COVID-19. Per the original methods: Researchers report that nucleated cell counts were estimated from reference gene primer amplification. This table comes from immunoSEQ multiplex PCR, and its TCRdb copy is limited to in-frame clones, with some not included. From that table come the V and J calls and clone size; the DNA was used to work out D and trimming. The sample consists of roughly 130,000 clones, 65% to 85% of them appearing once. Germline V gives CDR1 LNHDA, CDR2 SQIVND (reference sequence). This CDR3 comprises 15 residues. V dropped 6 bases and J dropped 4; count of bases not matched to a gene: 11.

The TCR originated in a man in his sixties or seventies with acute or convalescent COVID-19. The rearrangement joins TRBV19 to TRBJ1-2; 7 bases align to TRBD1. The sequenced sample consisted of peripheral blood. The CDR3 nucleotides are TGTGCCAGTAGCCAACAACAGGGGATGCGCTATGGCTACACCTTC. It encodes CASSQQQGMRYGYTF.